This T cell receptor (beta chain) was recovered during a study of human T cells and chemical hapten exposure (dated by TCRdb to the early 2020s). In the study overall: For sensitization, 2% DPC in acetone was applied to a roughly 2 cm by roughly 2 cm area of upper inner arm skin. Blood samples were taken from patients before sensitization (week 0) and at 2, 6 and about 24 weeks after DPC sensitization. Under 30 alopecia patients gave blood for TCR sequencing at one to four time points (pre-sensitization, 2, 6 and 24 weeks). In alopecia patients, the study followed how the peripheral blood TCR repertoire changed in vivo over primary and secondary sensitization to diphenylcyclopropenone (DPC), a hapten. Throughout the study period of around 25 weeks, patients also received therapeutic DPC doses to the scalp every week. Libraries were combined into a pool for sequencing, and differences in TCR yield between samples came mainly from small differences in library volumes within the pool. Alopecia areata with under or over 50% scalp involvement, alopecia totalis and alopecia universalis were represented in the patient cohort, which was mostly female. Patch testing was performed on the upper back with Finn chambers containing 0.01% DPC, and the patch tests were scored after 6 days according to International Contact Dermatitis Research Group standards. Beyond this particular receptor, the publication reports: No change with DPC sensitization was found in the number of TCRs above 1 in 1000 frequency, and no evidence of global repertoire structure alterations was found. Patch test score was positively correlated with the number of PT1 expanded TCRs, with significance at thresholds 8, 16 and 32 but not at 4. Because every patient had alopecia, a presumed autoimmune disease, the patients' immune response might differ from that of healthy individuals. Repeated subsampling changed both the strength of the expansion versus patch-test correlation and the threshold at which that correlation became significant. Compared with pre-sensitization or healthy control sets, expanded TCRs formed significantly more large CDR3 similarity clusters, which is consistent with antigen-driven responses.

The method was RACE. Sequencing took place on a NextSeq 500. During library preparation, unique molecular identifiers were attached to individual cDNA molecules so that TCRs could be counted quantitatively and reproducibly. Each blood RNA sample was used to sequence both TCR alpha and TCR beta chains. In the original analysis: A median of around 100,000 TCRs per sample was observed, with a range of roughly 20,000 to 750,000. V, J and CDR3 annotation of the TCR reads was carried out using the Decombinator software suite. For the PS versus PT1 abundance plots, all samples were subsampled to the same number of TCRs (28,000). TCRs were defined as expanded if absent before sensitization and observed at least eight times at the 2-week time point. The public reads were reanalyzed by TCRdb: fastp trimming at Q25, MiXCR alignment, in-frame beta chains only. Records with the same CDR3 protein are collapsed into one entry carrying the most frequent genes and DNA. The V and J calls, along with clone size, are taken from TCRdb and not from the paper's own processing. The sample yields tens of thousands of distinct CDR3 sequences; roughly a tenth were counted once. Together, the top ten hold about 2.4% of the sample.

The time point label corresponds to: patch test 1, 2 weeks after DPC sensitization. This specimen's treatment or condition label, interpreted: therapeutic diphenylcyclopropenone sensitization with weekly scalp DPC. At each patch-test visit, blood was drawn before the patch test was applied. Eligible patients were aged 18 to 70, diagnosed with alopecia, deemed suitable for DPC therapy, and excluded if pregnant. Total RNA was extracted from unfractionated whole blood collected in Tempus Blood RNA tubes. V is shortened by 5 bases, J by 4 bases, and the region joining them spans 14 bases. The cysteine opens and the phenylalanine closes a CDR3 of 14 amino acids. This entry keeps only the CDR3 DNA: 42 bases, framed from base 1. The germline V gene (reference sequence) provides CDR1 SEHNR and CDR2 FQNEAQ. With respect to this clonotype: What this receptor recognizes is not known. Nothing much larger sits one base from this clone, and base qualities are not available.

The sample in question was whole blood, obtained in connection with sensitization to the hapten diphenylcyclopropenone (DPC). The origin of this receptor is a man between 35 and 55 years old with alopecia areata. Some clones in this sample may be carry-over from other donors' samples. The V gene is TRBV7-9 and the J gene is TRBJ2-5; perhaps TRBD2 is the D gene, with 6 bases matching. The DNA is as follows: TGTGCCAGCAGCCTACGGGAGCTGAGAGAGACCCAGTACTTC. This yields the protein CASSLRELRETQYF.